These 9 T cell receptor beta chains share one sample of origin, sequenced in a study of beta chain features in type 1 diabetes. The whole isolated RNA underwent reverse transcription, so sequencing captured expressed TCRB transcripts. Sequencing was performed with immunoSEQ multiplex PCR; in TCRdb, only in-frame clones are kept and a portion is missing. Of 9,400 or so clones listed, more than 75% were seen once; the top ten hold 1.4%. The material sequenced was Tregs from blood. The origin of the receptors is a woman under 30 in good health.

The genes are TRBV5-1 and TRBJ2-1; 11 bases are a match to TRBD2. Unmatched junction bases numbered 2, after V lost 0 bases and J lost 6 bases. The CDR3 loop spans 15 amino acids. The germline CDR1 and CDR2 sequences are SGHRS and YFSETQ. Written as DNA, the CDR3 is TGCGCCAGCAGCTTGGCCGGGACTAGCGGCAATGAGCAGTTCTTC. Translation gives CASSLAGTSGNEQFF. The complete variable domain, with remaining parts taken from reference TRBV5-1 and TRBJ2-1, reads KAGVTQTPRYLIKTRGQQVTLSCSPISGHRSVSWYQQTPGQGLQFLFEYFSETQRNKGNFPGRFSGRQFSNSRSEMNVSTLELGDSALYLCASSLAGTSGNEQFFGPGTRLTVL.

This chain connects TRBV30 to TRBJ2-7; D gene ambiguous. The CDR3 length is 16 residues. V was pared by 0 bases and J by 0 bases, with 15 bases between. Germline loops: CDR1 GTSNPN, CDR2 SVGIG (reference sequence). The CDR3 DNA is TGTGCCTGGAGTGTATTTTTAGGTCCGGGCTCCTACGAGCAGTACTTC. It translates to CAWSVFLGPGSYEQYF.

In nucleotides, the CDR3 is TGCGCCAGCAGCCGAGCGGGAGCTTCTTACAATGAGCAGTTCTTC. Its translation is CASSRAGASYNEQFF. The rearrangement joins TRBV5-1 to TRBJ2-1, with TRBD2 matching 8 bases. Germline V gene lookup returns CDR1 SGHRS and CDR2 YFSETQ. The CDR3 totals 15 residues. V lost 4 bases and J lost 4; bases outside the gene matches: 7.

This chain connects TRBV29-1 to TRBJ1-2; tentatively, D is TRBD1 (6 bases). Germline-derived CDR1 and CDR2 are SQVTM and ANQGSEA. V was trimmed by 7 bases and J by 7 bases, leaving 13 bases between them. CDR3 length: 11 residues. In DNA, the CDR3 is TGCAGCGGAGGGGGGGACGGTGGCTACACCTTC. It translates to CSGGGDGGYTF. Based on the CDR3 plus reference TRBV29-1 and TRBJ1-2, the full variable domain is SAVISQKPSRDICQRGTSLTIQCQVDSQVTMMFWYRQQPGQSLTLIATANQGSEATYESGFVIDKFPISRPNLTFSTLTVSNMSPEDSSIYLCSGGGDGGYTFGSGTRLTVV.

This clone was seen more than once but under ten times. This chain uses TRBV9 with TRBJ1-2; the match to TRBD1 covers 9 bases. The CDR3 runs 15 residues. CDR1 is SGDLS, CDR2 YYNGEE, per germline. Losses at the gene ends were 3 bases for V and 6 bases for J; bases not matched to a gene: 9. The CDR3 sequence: CASSARDRAFHGYTF. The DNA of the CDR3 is TGTGCCAGCAGCGCCCGGGACAGGGCGTTTCATGGCTACACCTTC.

The CDR3 loop reads CASSLDFGHYEQYF. CDR3 DNA sequence: TGTGCCAGCAGCTTAGATTTTGGCCATTACGAGCAGTACTTC. The chain links TRBV11-2 to TRBJ2-7; D unresolved. Germline V gene lookup returns CDR1 SGHAT and CDR2 FQNNGV. The germline V and J ends were trimmed by 0 bases and 4 bases, with 10 bases remaining between them. This CDR3 region has 14 residues.

This chain's CDR3 is CASSRQDGEQFF. CDR3 DNA: TGTGCCAGCTCACGACAAGATGGTGAGCAGTTCTTC. The chain links TRBV18 to TRBJ2-1; D is uncertain. Germline assignment: CDR1 KGHSH and CDR2 LQKENI. Trimming stripped 4 bases from V and 9 bases from J, with 10 bases between. CDR3 size: 12 residues.

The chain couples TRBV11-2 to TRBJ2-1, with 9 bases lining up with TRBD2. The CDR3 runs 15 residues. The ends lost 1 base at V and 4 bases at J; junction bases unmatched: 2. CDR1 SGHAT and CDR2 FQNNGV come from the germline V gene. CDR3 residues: CASSLGTSEYNEQFF. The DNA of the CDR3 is TGTGCCAGCAGCTTAGGGACTAGCGAGTACAATGAGCAGTTCTTC.

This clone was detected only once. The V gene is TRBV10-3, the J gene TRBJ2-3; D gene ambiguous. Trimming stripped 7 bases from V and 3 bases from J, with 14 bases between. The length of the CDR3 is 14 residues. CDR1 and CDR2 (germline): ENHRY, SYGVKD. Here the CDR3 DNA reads TGTGCCATCACCCCGGGTAGATCGACAGATACGCAGTATTTT. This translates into CAITPGRSTDTQYF.